This is a list of T cell receptor beta chains from one sample in a study of chemoradiotherapy in HPV16-positive cancers. This table comes from immunoSEQ multiplex PCR, and its TCRdb copy is limited to in-frame clones, with some not included. The sample has tens of thousands of clones; around nine tenths are singletons. This sample comprised blood, obtained from a patient who underwent chemoradiotherapy. The source of these receptors is a human donor with HPV-associated anogenital cancer. Each CDR3 is given with its conserved first and last residue. A D gene is named only where the DNA matches it firmly. Rows may omit the clone size; those that give it use once, few, many or a size class.

>NA|NA|TRBV19|TRBJ2-7
TGTGCCAGTAGTGCCAACAGGGACTCCTACGAGCAGTACTTC
CASSANRDSYEQYF
>NA|NA|TRBV28|TRBJ2-5
TGTGCCAGCAGTTTACGAGGAAGATCGGAGGCCCAGTACTTC
CASSLRGRSEAQYF
>once|TRBD1|TRBV6-5|TRBJ1-2
TGTGCCAGCAGTTACACCGGACAGGGCCGGGGCTACACCTTC
CASSYTGQGRGYTF
>few|NA|TRBV27|TRBJ1-5
TGTGCCAGCAGACCCCGTGCAGGGTTTGGCAATCAGCCCCAGCATTTT
CASRPRAGFGNQPQHF
>NA|NA|TRBV5-1|TRBJ1-2
TGCGCCAGCTCCTCGCTGAGTTCTAACTATGGCTACACCTTC
CASSSLSSNYGYTF
>NA|TRBD1|TRBV19|TRBJ2-2
TGTGCCAGTAGTAGGGGACAGGGAGTCCCACACACGAACACCGGGGAGCTGTTTTTT
CASSRGQGVPHTNTGELFF
>NA|TRBD1|TRBV7-3|TRBJ2-1
TGTGCCAGCAGCCCTTCGGGACAGGGACACAATGAGCAGTTCTTC
CASSPSGQGHNEQFF
>NA|NA|TRBV7-8|TRBJ2-7
TGTGCCAGCAGCTTCATGTACGAGCAGTACTTC
CASSFMYEQYF
>NA|TRBD2|TRBV27|TRBJ2-1
TGTGCCAGCAGCGCCGGGACTACCCACAATGAGCAGTTCTTC
CASSAGTTHNEQFF
>NA|NA|TRBV30|TRBJ2-2
TGTGCCTGGACTCGGGACCATTTCGGGGAGCTGTTTTTT
CAWTRDHFGELFF
>once|NA|TRBV9|TRBJ2-3
TGTGCCAGCAGCCCCCGTTTTGGGGGAGATACGCAGTATTTT
CASSPRFGGDTQYF
>NA|NA|TRBV6-5|TRBJ2-7
TGTGCCAGCATGGCAGGGGTAACCAACGAGCAGTACTTC
CASMAGVTNEQYF
>NA|NA|TRBV27|TRBJ2-7
TGTGCCAGCAGTCAGGGATCCTCAGGGCTCGGGCAGTACTTC
CASSQGSSGLGQYF
>NA|NA|TRBV30|TRBJ2-7
TGTGCCTGGAGTTACAGCTACGAGCAGTACTTC
CAWSYSYEQYF
>NA|NA|TRBV6-1|TRBJ1-2
TGTGCCAGCACCAGGGACGTCCATGGCTACACCTTC
CASTRDVHGYTF
>NA|NA|TRBV27|TRBJ1-1
TGTGCCAGCAGTTTAACGGTCGACACTGAAGCTTTCTTT
CASSLTVDTEAFF
>NA|TRBD2|TRBV29-1|TRBJ2-7
TGCAGCGTGATAGCGGGAGACTCCTACGAGCAGTACTTC
CSVIAGDSYEQYF
>NA|NA|TRBV6-5|TRBJ2-7
TGTGCCAGCACCCCCCCGGGACCCCCGAGGGGCGAGCAGTACTTC
CASTPPGPPRGEQYF
>NA|NA|TRBV6-6|TRBJ1-6
TGTGCCAGCAGTTCGGTCGGTTCCTATAATTCACCCCTCCACTTT
CASSSVGSYNSPLHF
>NA|NA|TRBV28|TRBJ1-5
TGTGCCAGCAGTTCAGGATTAGGGCTGGAAAATCAGCCCCAGCATTTT
CASSSGLGLENQPQHF
>NA|NA|TRBV18|TRBJ2-7
TGTGCCAGCTCTGGGCAGGGGTACGAGCAGTACTTC
CASSGQGYEQYF
>NA|NA|TRBV11-2|TRBJ1-4
TGTGCCAGCAGCAGAACCGCAGATAATGAAAAACTGTTTTTT
CASSRTADNEKLFF
>NA|TRBD1|TRBV6-6|TRBJ1-4
TGTGCCAGCGGCCTGGGGACAGCCCATAATGAAAAACTGTTTTTT
CASGLGTAHNEKLFF
>NA|NA|TRBV5-1|TRBJ2-2
TGCGCCAGCTGCCCCCGCCTCGCGAACACCGGGGAGCTGTTTTTT
CASCPRLANTGELFF
>NA|TRBD1|TRBV9|TRBJ2-3
TGTGCCAGCAGACCGGGACAGAGCACAGATACGCAGTATTTT
CASRPGQSTDTQYF